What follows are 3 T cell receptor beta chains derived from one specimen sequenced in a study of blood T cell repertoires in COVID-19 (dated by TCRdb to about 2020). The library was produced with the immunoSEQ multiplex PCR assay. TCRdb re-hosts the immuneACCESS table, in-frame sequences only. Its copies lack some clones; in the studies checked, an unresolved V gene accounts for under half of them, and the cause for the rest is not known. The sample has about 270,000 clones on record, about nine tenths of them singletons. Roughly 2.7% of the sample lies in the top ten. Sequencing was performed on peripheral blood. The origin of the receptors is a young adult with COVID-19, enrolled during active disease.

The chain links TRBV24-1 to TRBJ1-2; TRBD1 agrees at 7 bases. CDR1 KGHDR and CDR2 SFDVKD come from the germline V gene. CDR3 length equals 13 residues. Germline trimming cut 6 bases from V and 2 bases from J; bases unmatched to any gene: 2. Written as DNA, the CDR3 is TGTGCCACCAGTAGGACAGGAAACTATGGCTACACCTTC. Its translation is CATSRTGNYGYTF.

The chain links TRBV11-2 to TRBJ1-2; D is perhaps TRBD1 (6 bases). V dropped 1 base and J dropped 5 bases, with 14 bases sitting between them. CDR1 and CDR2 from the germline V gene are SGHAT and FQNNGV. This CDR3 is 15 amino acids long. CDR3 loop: CASSLASTGPYGYTF. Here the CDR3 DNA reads TGTGCCAGCAGCTTAGCTTCAACAGGGCCTTATGGCTACACCTTC.

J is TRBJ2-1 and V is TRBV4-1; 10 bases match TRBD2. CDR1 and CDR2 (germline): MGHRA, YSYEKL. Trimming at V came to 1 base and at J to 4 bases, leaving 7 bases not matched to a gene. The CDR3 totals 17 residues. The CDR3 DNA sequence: TGCGCCAGCAGCCAAGCCCTCTCTAGCGGGAGATACAATGAGCAGTTCTTC. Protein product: CASSQALSSGRYNEQFF.